A selection of T cell receptor beta chains follows, all from one sample in a study of CD8+CD57+ T cells in acquired aplastic anemia. MiXCR, run by TCRdb on the reads, gives a single entry per CDR3 protein. The sample shows about 290,000 distinct CDR3 sequences, roughly 61% of them seen only once. The source material was sorted CD4+, CD8+, or CD8+CD57+ T cells (not recorded which) from PBMCs. The receptors shown here come from a human donor with aplastic anemia. CDR3s include the opening cysteine and the closing phenylalanine or tryptophan. D genes are given only for firm matches. Clone size is given for some rows only: seen once, a few or many times, or a class if the clone is expanded.

d_call,clone_size,v_call,j_call,cdr3_aa,cdr3_nt
TRBD1,few,TRBV12-3/TRBV12-4,TRBJ2-5,CASGTVLQETQYF,TGTGCCAGCGGGACAGTCCTCCAAGAGACCCAGTACTTC
-,many,TRBV6-2/TRBV6-3,TRBJ1-5,CASSDPHLNQPQHF,TGTGCCAGCAGTGACCCGCACCTCAATCAGCCCCAGCATTTT
TRBD2,-,TRBV10-3,TRBJ2-2,CAISPGLAGGPRTGELFF,TGTGCCATCAGTCCGGGACTAGCGGGGGGGCCTAGGACCGGGGAGCTGTTTTTT
TRBD1,-,TRBV20-1,TRBJ2-7,CSARPQGAIREQYF,TGCAGTGCTAGGCCACAGGGGGCTATAAGGGAGCAGTACTTC
-,-,TRBV7-2,TRBJ2-3,CGSSLVGADTQYF,TGTGGCAGCAGCTTAGTGGGGGCAGATACGCAGTATTTT
-,-,TRBV7-2,TRBJ1-1,CASSLVLIDEAFF,TGTGCCAGCAGCTTAGTATTGATAGATGAAGCTTTCTTT
TRBD1,-,TRBV7-3,TRBJ2-3,CASSTGTGVTDTQYF,TGTGCCAGCAGCACGGGGACAGGGGTCACAGATACGCAGTATTTT
-,few,TRBV7-9,TRBJ2-5,CASSLVGTGETQYF,TGTGCCAGCAGCTTAGTGGGGACGGGAGAGACCCAGTACTTC
TRBD2,-,TRBV20-1,TRBJ2-1,CSATGTSGTGSYNEQFF,TGCAGTGCTACTGGGACTAGCGGGACAGGCTCCTACAATGAGCAGTTCTTC
-,-,TRBV7-2,TRBJ1-5,CASSLAPFLNQPQHF,TGTGCCAGCAGCTTAGCCCCATTCCTAAATCAGCCCCAGCATTTT
TRBD1,-,TRBV19,TRBJ2-2,CASSRDREAGELFF,TGTGCCAGTAGCCGGGACAGGGAGGCCGGGGAGCTGTTTTTT
TRBD2,few,TRBV9,TRBJ2-1,CASSGGLAGVNEQFF,TGTGCCAGCAGCGGTGGGCTAGCGGGAGTTAACGAGCAGTTCTTC
TRBD1,few,TRBV19,TRBJ1-5,CASSLDRGGQPQHF,TGTGCCAGTAGCCTCGACAGGGGAGGTCAGCCCCAGCATTTT
-,-,TRBV7-2,TRBJ1-6,CASSLDRQRISPLHF,TGTGCCAGCAGCTTAGATCGGCAGAGGATTTCACCCCTCCACTTT
-,-,TRBV20-1,TRBJ2-7,CSARDTGNIYEQYF,TGCAGTGCCAGGGATACAGGGAACATCTACGAGCAGTACTTC
TRBD2,many,TRBV4-1,TRBJ2-1,CASSRNSGGAVNEQFF,TGCGCCAGCAGCCGGAATAGCGGGGGGGCTGTCAATGAGCAGTTCTTC
-,-,TRBV2,TRBJ1-2,CASSENPIQGYGYTF,TGTGCCAGCAGCGAAAACCCGATTCAGGGTTATGGCTACACCTTC
-,many,TRBV19,TRBJ1-2,CASSRGDVASDGYTF,TGTGCCAGTAGTAGGGGAGATGTGGCGAGCGATGGCTACACCTTC
-,-,TRBV24-1,TRBJ2-7,CATSDSVGEVDEQYF,TGTGCCACCAGTGATTCCGTCGGGGAGGTGGACGAGCAGTACTTC
-,-,TRBV20-1,TRBJ1-1,CSSPRGQNAEAFF,TGCAGTTCCCCTCGCGGCCAGAACGCTGAAGCTTTCTTT
-,once,TRBV9,TRBJ1-5,CASSVGGVGQPQHF,TGTGCCAGCAGCGTAGGTGGGGTCGGGCAGCCCCAGCATTTT
-,many,TRBV4-1,TRBJ2-7,CASSQAGVSTYEQYF,TGCGCCAGCAGCCAAGCGGGGGTTAGTACCTACGAGCAGTACTTC
-,once,TRBV19,TRBJ2-7,CASSMDVGGLEQYF,TGTGCCAGTAGTATGGATGTGGGCGGATTGGAGCAGTACTTC
TRBD1,few,TRBV27,TRBJ2-3,CASSLRGTGFTDTQYF,TGTGCCAGCAGTTTGAGAGGGACAGGGTTCACAGATACGCAGTATTTT
-,few,TRBV9,TRBJ2-1,CASSVEDNEQFF,TGTGCCAGCAGCGTAGAAGACAATGAGCAGTTCTTC
-,many,TRBV5-1,TRBJ2-4,CASSLGSNIQYF,TGCGCCAGCAGCTTGGGATCAAACATTCAGTACTTC
TRBD1,-,TRBV7-3,TRBJ2-7,CASSLAAGGGEQYF,TGTGCCAGCAGCTTAGCGGCAGGGGGTGGCGAGCAGTACTTC
-,few,TRBV20-1,TRBJ1-6,CSASGTYQNSPLHF,TGCAGTGCTAGTGGGACATATCAGAATTCACCCCTCCACTTT
TRBD2,many,TRBV7-3,TRBJ2-3,CASRTSGGDTQYF,TGTGCCAGCAGGACTAGCGGGGGGGATACGCAGTATTTT
TRBD2,-,TRBV20-1,TRBJ2-1,CSASSLAGLAGAQEQFF,TGCAGTGCCAGCAGCTTGGCCGGACTAGCGGGAGCCCAAGAGCAGTTCTTC
-,few,TRBV9,TRBJ1-2,CASGSRVYGYTF,TGTGCCAGCGGTTCCAGGGTCTATGGCTACACCTTC